These 19 T cell receptor beta chains originate from one sample sequenced in a study of shared clonotypes between healthy human individuals. Profiled with immunoSEQ multiplex PCR; TCRdb holds only in-frame clones, not every one. The sample yields approximately 2.3 million clones, over 90% seen once. The sequenced sample consisted of naive CD4+ T cells from PBMCs. Subset indicated: CD45RA+ positively selected. Source of these receptors: a man younger than 30 in good health. Some clones in this sample may be carry-over from other donors' samples.

The V call is TRBV28, the J call TRBJ1-4; D ambiguous. In germline, CDR1 is MDHEN, CDR2 SYDVKM. This CDR3 spans 14 amino acids. V lost 3 bases and J 4 bases, leaving 9 bases between the germline ends. This CDR3 reads CASSLDGRNEKLFF. For the CDR3, the DNA is TGTGCCAGCAGTTTGGACGGACGTAATGAAAAACTGTTTTTT.

This clone was detected once. V gene TRBV5-1 combines with J gene TRBJ2-7; 11 bases fit TRBD2. The CDR3 sequence is 17 residues long. The J segment lost 6 bases and the V segment lost 4 bases, leaving 15 bases of the junction unmatched. The germline CDR1 and CDR2 sequences are SGHRS and YFSETQ. CDR3 DNA sequence: TGCGCCAGCAGCCCCGGCGGCTTGGTAGCGGGAGGGACCGAGCAGTACTTC. Amino acid sequence: CASSPGGLVAGGTEQYF. Full variable domain (rest looked up from reference TRBV5-1 and TRBJ2-7): KAGVTQTPRYLIKTRGQQVTLSCSPISGHRSVSWYQQTPGQGLQFLFEYFSETQRNKGNFPGRFSGRQFSNSRSEMNVSTLELGDSALYLCASSPGGLVAGGTEQYFGPGTRLTVT.

V and J are TRBV7-3 and TRBJ2-2, with TRBD2 matching 13 bases. Germline-derived CDR1 and CDR2 are SGHTA and FQGTGA. Germline trimming cut 5 bases from V and 5 bases from J; bases unmatched to any gene: 8. This CDR3 spans 17 amino acids. The CDR3 DNA reads as TGTGCCAGCAGCCCCCGGACTAGCGGGAGCGTGACCGGGGAGCTGTTTTTT. It translates to CASSPRTSGSVTGELFF.

The chain is built from TRBV25-1 and TRBJ1-4; no definite D call. The CDR3 contains 12 residues. V was trimmed by 3 bases and J by 10 bases, leaving 9 bases between them. Per the germline V gene, CDR1 is MGHDK and CDR2 is SYGVNS. In DNA, the CDR3 is TGTGCCAGCAGTGATTTGAGAGCAAAACTGTTTTTT. Amino acids: CASSDLRAKLFF.

The CDR3 bases are TGTGCCAGCAGCTTATTGGTCAGTAGCCCTGAAGCTTTCTTT. This sequence encodes CASSLLVSSPEAFF. The rearrangement links TRBV7-2 to TRBJ1-1, with D uncertain. The V gene's germline CDR1 is SGHTA and CDR2 FQGNSA. This CDR3 contains 14 residues. The V and J ends lost 2 bases and 6 bases respectively, with 13 bases between them.

V gene TRBV4-2 combines with J gene TRBJ1-2; D perhaps matches TRBD1 (6 bases). The germline CDR1 and CDR2 sequences are LGHNA and YNFKEQ. CDR3 length equals 15 residues. V lost 1 base and J 0 bases, leaving 9 bases between the germline ends. The CDR3 nucleotides are TGTGCCAGCAGCCAAGTGGACAGAACTAACTATGGCTACACCTTC. It encodes CASSQVDRTNYGYTF.

For this clone: The sample contains more than one DNA sequence encoding this CDR3. This chain joins TRBV9 and TRBJ2-1, with a weak D call TRBD2 (6 bases). There are 15 residues in the CDR3. Germline CDR1 SGDLS, CDR2 YYNGEE. V dropped 0 bases and J dropped 4 bases, with 11 bases sitting between them. The CDR3 nucleotides read TGTGCCAGCAGCGTAGCGGGAGAGGGGTACAATGAGCAGTTCTTC. This encodes CASSVAGEGYNEQFF.

The chain couples TRBV28 to TRBJ1-5, with D possibly TRBD1 on 5 matching bases. Trimming removed 3 bases at V and 8 bases at J, with 14 bases between. Germline CDR1 is MDHEN and CDR2 is SYDVKM. The CDR3 consists of 14 residues. CDR3 sequence: CASSFGGEAKPQHF. The CDR3 DNA reads TGTGCCAGCAGTTTCGGGGGAGAGGCGAAGCCCCAGCATTTT.

V and J are TRBV4-1 and TRBJ2-5; D perhaps matches TRBD1 (5 bases). Germline V gene lookup returns CDR1 MGHRA and CDR2 YSYEKL. This CDR3 comprises 13 residues. Deletions cut 5 bases from V and 5 bases from J, with 12 bases between. CDR3 amino acids: CASSGHPWETQYF. In DNA form, the CDR3 reads TGCGCCAGCAGCGGACACCCATGGGAGACCCAGTACTTC.

The chain employs TRBV28 and TRBJ1-4, with D possibly TRBD1 on 5 matching bases. This CDR3 has 11 amino acids. Trimming took off 8 bases at V and 14 bases at J, with 15 bases between the two ends. The V gene's germline CDR1 is MDHEN and CDR2 SYDVKM. The CDR3 is CASHAGQVLFF. The DNA for the CDR3 is TGTGCCAGCCACGCGGGGCAGGTTCTGTTTTTT.

The CDR3, as DNA: TGTGCCACCAGCGCCCTACAGGGCCCCTACGAGCAGTACTTC. Translating it yields CATSALQGPYEQYF. The gene calls are TRBV15 and TRBJ2-7, with TRBD1 as a possible D gene (6 bases). The CDR3 has 14 residues. The germline V gene encodes CDR1 LNHNV and CDR2 YYDKDF (reference sequence). The V and J ends lost 5 bases and 2 bases respectively, with 13 bases between them.

The V gene is TRBV28, the J gene TRBJ1-1; 10 positions agree with TRBD1. V shed 2 bases, J shed 11 bases, and the junction held 5 bases outside the gene matches. This CDR3 spans 13 amino acids. Looked up from germline, CDR1 is MDHEN and CDR2 is SYDVKM. In DNA, the CDR3 is TGTGCCAGCAGTTTACGGGGGACAGGGGTCGCTTTCTTT. It translates to CASSLRGTGVAFF.

The chain is built from TRBV18 and TRBJ2-3; D remains ambiguous. V lost 3 bases and J lost 9, with 13 bases in between. CDR1 and CDR2 from the germline V gene are KGHSH and LQKENI. The CDR3 runs to 13 residues. The DNA of the CDR3 is TGTGCCAGCTCACCCCCGGCGAAAGAAACGCAGTATTTT. Encoded protein: CASSPPAKETQYF.

The rearrangement links TRBV6-5 to TRBJ2-5; TRBD2 might be the D (6 bases). This CDR3 is built from 14 residues. The V and J ends lost 6 bases and 3 bases respectively, with 14 bases between them. Germline V gene sequence: CDR1 MNHEY, CDR2 SVGAGI. CDR3 sequence reads: CASRDLATKETQYF. Written as DNA, the CDR3 is TGTGCCAGCAGGGACCTAGCGACCAAAGAGACCCAGTACTTC.

The chain carries TRBV7-9 and TRBJ2-7, with a possible D match to TRBD2 (6 bases). Trimming removed 0 bases from V and 3 bases from J, with 12 bases in between. Germline CDR1 is SEHNR and CDR2 is FQNEAQ (reference sequence). The CDR3 totals 15 residues. This CDR3 reads CASSLARAGYYEQYF. In nucleotides, the CDR3 is TGTGCCAGCAGCTTAGCGCGTGCGGGGTACTACGAGCAGTACTTC.

The chain employs TRBV2 and TRBJ2-7; D call uncertain. The germline gives CDR1 SNHLY, CDR2 FYNNEI. Trimming stripped 6 bases from V and 5 bases from J, with 20 bases between. The CDR3 covers 15 residues. In nucleotides, the CDR3 is TGTGCCAGCAGGGACCCGGGCCCTGGGGTCGACGAGCAGTACTTC. As protein: CASRDPGPGVDEQYF. Drawing the rest from reference TRBV2 and TRBJ2-7, the complete variable domain is EPEVTQTPSHQVTQMGQEVILRCVPISNHLYFYWYRQILGQKVEFLVSFYNNEISEKSEIFDDQFSVERPDGSNFTLKIRSTKLEDSAMYFCASRDPGPGVDEQYFGPGTRLTVT.

This chain connects TRBV7-9 to TRBJ2-1, with no clear D. CDR3 length: 12 amino acids. Germline V gene lookup returns CDR1 SEHNR and CDR2 FQNEAQ (reference sequence). Deletions cut 5 bases from V and 8 bases from J, with 10 bases between. CDR3 sequence (DNA): TGTGCCAGCAGCCCCGTGAACTATGAGCAGTTCTTC. Translated, it gives CASSPVNYEQFF. Full variable domain (outside the CDR3, taken from reference TRBV7-9 and TRBJ2-1): DTGVSQNPRHKITKRGQNVTFRCDPISEHNRLYWYRQTLGQGPEFLTYFQNEAQLEKSRLLSDRFSAERPKGSFSTLEIQRTEQGDSAMYLCASSPVNYEQFFGPGTRLTVL.

The chain links TRBV6-5 to TRBJ2-7; 10 bases agree with TRBD2. This CDR3 has 15 amino acids. The V and J ends lost 6 bases and 0 bases, in that order; junction bases with no gene match: 5. The germline gives CDR1 MNHEY, CDR2 SVGAGI. CDR3 region: CASSSTSGNSYEQYF. CDR3 in DNA: TGTGCCAGCAGCAGTACTAGCGGGAACTCCTACGAGCAGTACTTC.

The chain uses TRBV10-2 and TRBJ2-2; D ambiguous. This CDR3 is built from 14 residues. Germline values: CDR1 WSHSY, CDR2 SAAADI. V gave up 8 bases and J gave up 7 bases, with 17 bases separating them. CDR3 region: CASGSSHKLGELFF. Here the CDR3 DNA reads TGCGCCAGCGGGTCCTCCCACAAACTCGGGGAGCTGTTTTTT.